This TCR beta chain derives from a study of cytomegalovirus exposure and HLA in healthy donors. Study details: Earlier work reported 117 million unique TCR beta sequences from about 190 million T cells.

The PCR employed 60 Vbeta primers together with 13 Jbeta primers. Assay: immunoSEQ multiplex PCR; the TCRdb copy retains only in-frame clones and omits some. The table records around 130,000 clones, around three quarters of them present only once. Study outcomes and limitations: A later analysis showed TCR association rates differing by HLA locus, peaking at DRB1 and lowest at HLA-C. Whilst most TCR sequences proved rare, a subset of public TCRs occurred across many donors. What was likely a sequencing artifact was a cluster of highly shared sequence variants.

As concerns this clone: Antigen: not known.

The TCR comes from a man aged 40-50 years in good health and CMV-seronegative. The sequencing sample was made of PBMCs.

Here the CDR3 reads CASSRPSGGYNEQFF. Here the CDR3 DNA reads TGCGCCAGCAGTCGTCCTAGCGGGGGGTACAATGAGCAGTTCTTC. This sequence joins TRBV5-1 and TRBJ2-1, with TRBD2 matching over 11 bases. The CDR3 length is 15 residues. The germline V gene has CDR1 SGHRS and CDR2 YFSETQ. V shed 5 bases and J 4 bases; nucleotides not matched to a gene: 5.